Each of the 15 T cell receptor beta chains below was sequenced from the same sample in a study of blood T cell repertoires in COVID-19. This table comes from immunoSEQ multiplex PCR, and its TCRdb copy is limited to in-frame clones, with some not included. This table has around 450,000 clones, 90% appearing once. Sample: PBMCs or T cells enriched from blood (not recorded which). The receptor set was obtained from a man aged 18 to 30 who had recovered from COVID-19.

This chain joins TRBV7-9 and TRBJ1-2; D uncertain. V lost 0 bases and J 4 bases, leaving 9 bases between the germline ends. The CDR3 spans 14 residues. In germline, CDR1 is SEHNR, CDR2 FQNEAQ (reference sequence). CDR3 DNA sequence: TGTGCCAGCAGCTTAGCGTCCCGGGTCTATGGCTACACCTTC. Translated, it gives CASSLASRVYGYTF.

The V and J genes are TRBV3-1 (or the pseudogene TRBV3-2) and TRBJ1-4; D remains ambiguous. The CDR3 totals 15 residues. V lost 1 base, J lost 6 bases, and 12 bases lay in between. Germline CDR1 LGHDT, CDR2 YNNKEL (reference sequence). Here the CDR3 DNA reads TGTGCCAGCAGCCAAGCGGGGTACGCGGATGAAAAACTGTTTTTT. Protein product: CASSQAGYADEKLFF.

The chain links TRBV11-3 to TRBJ1-2, with D hard to call. V gave up 5 bases and J gave up 4 bases, with 14 bases separating them. Germline V gene data show CDR1 as SGHNT and CDR2 as YENEEA. The CDR3 length is 14 residues. CDR3 sequence (DNA): TGTGCCAGCAGCCGAAGGGAGGACTTCTATGGCTACACCTTC. It translates to CASSRREDFYGYTF.

The rearrangement links TRBV24-1 to TRBJ1-2; no clear D gene. Trimming stripped 6 bases from V and 7 bases from J, with 17 bases between. The CDR3 runs to 14 residues. Germline CDR1 is KGHDR and CDR2 is SFDVKD. CDR3 DNA sequence: TGTGCCACCAGTACCTCTGAGGGTCGGAGTGGCTACACCTTC. Translation: CATSTSEGRSGYTF.

The chain links TRBV7-9 to TRBJ2-3, with a possible D match to TRBD1 (6 bases). Germline V gene lookup returns CDR1 SEHNR and CDR2 FQNEAQ (reference sequence). V was clipped by 0 bases and J by 0 bases, with 13 bases between them. The CDR3 is made up of 17 amino acids. The CDR3 DNA is TGTGCCAGCAGCTTAGCGGTGGGACAAACTAGCACAGATACGCAGTATTTT. Translated, it gives CASSLAVGQTSTDTQYF. The whole variable domain, filled in from reference TRBV7-9 and TRBJ2-3, reads DTGVSQNPRHKITKRGQNVTFRCDPISEHNRLYWYRQTLGQGPEFLTYFQNEAQLEKSRLLSDRFSAERPKGSFSTLEIQRTEQGDSAMYLCASSLAVGQTSTDTQYFGPGTRLTVL.

This chain connects TRBV6-5 to TRBJ2-2; the D gene is possibly TRBD1 (5 bases). CDR1 is MNHEY, CDR2 SVGAGI, per germline. The V and J ends lost 6 bases and 2 bases respectively, with 10 bases between them. The CDR3 has 14 residues. CDR3 DNA: TGTGCCAGCAGCGGACACAGAAACACCGGGGAGCTGTTTTTT. Protein product: CASSGHRNTGELFF.

This chain links TRBV9 with TRBJ1-1; D may be TRBD1 (5 bases). The CDR3 sequence is 15 residues long. V was trimmed by 0 bases and J by 0 bases, leaving 9 bases between them. Germline V gives CDR1 SGDLS, CDR2 YYNGEE. The CDR3 here is CASSVVRAMNTEAFF. For the CDR3, the DNA is TGTGCCAGCAGCGTAGTCAGGGCCATGAACACTGAAGCTTTCTTT. Looking up the rest from reference TRBV9 and TRBJ1-1 gives the full variable domain: DSGVTQTPKHLITATGQRVTLRCSPRSGDLSVYWYQQSLDQGLQFLIQYYNGEERAKGNILERFSAQQFPDLHSELNLSSLELGDSALYFCASSVVRAMNTEAFFGQGTRLTVV.

The chain uses TRBV2 and TRBJ2-5; 8 bases map to TRBD2. V lost 10 bases to trimming and J lost 3 bases; unmatched junction nucleotides: 10. Germline V gives CDR1 SNHLY, CDR2 FYNNEI. This CDR3 region has 14 residues. CDR3 protein: CATKAGGLKETQYF. CDR3 DNA sequence: TGTGCCACGAAGGCGGGAGGATTAAAAGAGACCCAGTACTTC.

This clone was detected only a few times. The V and J genes are TRBV10-3 and TRBJ1-1; D may be TRBD1 (6 bases). Germline V lookup: CDR1 ENHRY, CDR2 SYGVKD. The CDR3 covers 15 residues. Between the trimmed V and J ends, which lost 2 bases and 0 bases, there was a span of 10 bases. The CDR3 loop reads CAISERGGLNTEAFF. Written as DNA, the CDR3 is TGTGCCATCAGTGAGAGGGGGGGCCTGAACACTGAAGCTTTCTTT.

The chain couples TRBV16 to TRBJ2-1, with 8 bases aligning to TRBD2. This CDR3 has 14 amino acids. Germline trimming cut 8 bases from V and 8 bases from J; bases unmatched to any gene: 11. Germline assignment: CDR1 KGHSY and CDR2 FQNENV. CDR3 DNA sequence: TGTGCCAGCCGATCTAGCGGGCTCTCCCATGAGCAGTTCTTC. This codes for CASRSSGLSHEQFF.

The chain recombines TRBV11-3 with TRBJ2-5, with no clear D. V lost 5 bases to trimming and J lost 4 bases, with 11 bases between them. Looked up from germline, CDR1 is SGHNT and CDR2 is YENEEA. The CDR3 has 13 residues. The DNA for the CDR3 is TGTGCCAGCAGCCTCCGCGGCGGAGAGACCCAGTACTTC. Its protein product is CASSLRGGETQYF.

The chain carries TRBV19 and TRBJ2-1; 11 nucleotides line up with TRBD2. Per the germline V gene, CDR1 is LNHDA and CDR2 is SQIVND (reference sequence). CDR3 length: 18 amino acids. The junction had 10 bases not matched to a gene; V was cut back by 6 bases and J by 0 bases. CDR3: CASSDRLAGLPSYNEQFF. CDR3 DNA sequence: TGTGCCAGTAGCGACCGACTAGCGGGATTACCCTCCTACAATGAGCAGTTCTTC.

The chain couples TRBV11-3 to TRBJ1-2, with D unclear. Germline V gives CDR1 SGHNT, CDR2 YENEEA. The CDR3 is 16 residues long. V lost 4 bases to trimming and J lost 0 bases, with 15 bases between them. The CDR3 region is CASSSPIKLANYGYTF. CDR3 coding DNA: TGTGCCAGCAGCTCCCCCATCAAACTCGCTAACTATGGCTACACCTTC.

V is TRBV5-4 and J is TRBJ2-1; unclear D gene. CDR1 and CDR2 from the germline V gene are SGHNT and YYREEE (reference sequence). The CDR3 has 14 residues. Trimming left V 2 bases short and J 15 bases short, with 21 bases between. The CDR3: CASSFPASPSAPFF. CDR3 bases: TGTGCCAGCAGCTTTCCAGCGTCCCCGTCGGCGCCGTTCTTC. Full variable domain (missing parts from reference TRBV5-4 and TRBJ2-1): ETGVTQSPTHLIKTRGQQVTLRCSSQSGHNTVSWYQQALGQGPQFIFQYYREEENGRGNFPPRFSGLQFPNYSSELNVNALELDDSALYLCASSFPASPSAPFFGPGTRLTVL.

The rearrangement links TRBV18 to TRBJ1-1, with D perhaps TRBD1 (5 bases). From germline, CDR1 is KGHSH and CDR2 LQKENI. This CDR3 spans 14 amino acids. The V end lost 3 bases, the J end lost 7 bases, and 15 bases lay between the germline ends. In DNA, the CDR3 is TGTGCCAGCTCACCCGGGGGGGGAGTAGGTGAAGCTTTCTTT. Protein sequence: CASSPGGGVGEAFF. The full variable domain, with the rest looked up from reference TRBV18 and TRBJ1-1, is NAGVMQNPRHLVRRRGQEARLRCSPMKGHSHVYWYRQLPEEGLKFMVYLQKENIIDESGMPKERFSAEFPKEGPSILRIQQVVRGDSAAYFCASSPGGGVGEAFFGQGTRLTVV.